Listed below are T cell receptor beta chains from one sample, sequenced in a study of CD8+CD57+ T cells in acquired aplastic anemia. TCRdb itself ran the reads through MiXCR, one entry per CDR3 protein. Of around 180,000 distinct CDR3 sequences in the sample, 48% were seen once. The sequenced material came from sorted CD4+, CD8+, or CD8+CD57+ T cells (not recorded which) from PBMCs. The receptor set was obtained from a human donor with aplastic anemia. Each CDR3 is given without its conserved first and last residue. The order of the fields is V gene, J gene, CDR3 length, CDR3 protein.

v_call: TRBV5-1; j_call: TRBJ1-6; cdr3_length: 12; cdr3_aa: ASSLEGDNSPLH
v_call: TRBV19; j_call: TRBJ1-4; cdr3_length: 13; cdr3_aa: ASSNRGRMNEKLF
v_call: TRBV5-1; j_call: TRBJ1-3; cdr3_length: 14; cdr3_aa: ASSLGDRGFENTIY
v_call: TRBV10-3; j_call: TRBJ1-5; cdr3_length: 12; cdr3_aa: AISPDRGDQPQH
v_call: TRBV2; j_call: TRBJ2-7; cdr3_length: 13; cdr3_aa: ASSEELAGAYEQY
v_call: TRBV12-3/TRBV12-4; j_call: TRBJ1-6; cdr3_length: 10; cdr3_aa: ASSAGPSPLH
v_call: TRBV30; j_call: TRBJ1-2; cdr3_length: 10; cdr3_aa: ACLIGYYGYT
v_call: TRBV5-1; j_call: TRBJ2-3; cdr3_length: 13; cdr3_aa: ASGEAATSTDTQY
v_call: TRBV2; j_call: TRBJ2-5; cdr3_length: 12; cdr3_aa: ASRERGGQETQY
v_call: TRBV18; j_call: TRBJ1-5; cdr3_length: 11; cdr3_aa: ASSPGGSQPQH
v_call: TRBV19; j_call: TRBJ2-7; cdr3_length: 14; cdr3_aa: ASSIDLATVSYEQY
v_call: TRBV4-2; j_call: TRBJ1-5; cdr3_length: 14; cdr3_aa: ASSRDLHRGNQPQH
v_call: TRBV6-4; j_call: TRBJ1-2; cdr3_length: 13; cdr3_aa: ASSRSPGDPYGYT
v_call: TRBV3-1; j_call: TRBJ1-1; cdr3_length: 10; cdr3_aa: ASSHGTDEAF
v_call: TRBV12-3/TRBV12-4; j_call: TRBJ1-5; cdr3_length: 10; cdr3_aa: ASSFMDQPQH
v_call: TRBV19; j_call: TRBJ2-2; cdr3_length: 12; cdr3_aa: ASSIVSGTGELF
v_call: TRBV6-1; j_call: TRBJ2-2; cdr3_length: 12; cdr3_aa: ASSPREYTGELF
v_call: TRBV6-1; j_call: TRBJ2-7; cdr3_length: 14; cdr3_aa: ASSEGRTVSSYEQY
v_call: TRBV7-2; j_call: TRBJ2-7; cdr3_length: 13; cdr3_aa: ASSFRDRGSYEQY
v_call: TRBV10-3; j_call: TRBJ2-3; cdr3_length: 13; cdr3_aa: AISRGLASTDTQY
v_call: TRBV7-2; j_call: TRBJ1-5; cdr3_length: 12; cdr3_aa: ASSAPGFAQPQH
v_call: TRBV10-2; j_call: TRBJ2-2; cdr3_length: 15; cdr3_aa: ASSDSGTSGDTGELF
v_call: TRBV7-2; j_call: TRBJ1-5; cdr3_length: 13; cdr3_aa: ASSPAGGVGQPQH
v_call: TRBV19; j_call: TRBJ2-7; cdr3_length: 9; cdr3_aa: ASSMLGEQY
v_call: TRBV7-2; j_call: TRBJ2-5; cdr3_length: 12; cdr3_aa: ASKLAGGGEAQY
v_call: TRBV10-3; j_call: TRBJ1-6; cdr3_length: 12; cdr3_aa: AIAAGSYNSPLH
v_call: TRBV11-1; j_call: TRBJ2-1; cdr3_length: 17; cdr3_aa: ASSLRSKMAGGPINEQF
v_call: TRBV28; j_call: TRBJ2-7; cdr3_length: 13; cdr3_aa: ASTAGGARSFEQY
v_call: TRBV24-1; j_call: TRBJ2-5; cdr3_length: 11; cdr3_aa: ATSDWDQETQY
v_call: TRBV10-3; j_call: TRBJ1-1; cdr3_length: 12; cdr3_aa: AISESRRDIEAF
v_call: TRBV7-9; j_call: TRBJ1-1; cdr3_length: 12; cdr3_aa: ASSWEGIGTEAF
v_call: TRBV7-8; j_call: TRBJ2-3; cdr3_length: 15; cdr3_aa: ASSSWTSGGSTDTQY
v_call: TRBV11-1; j_call: TRBJ2-7; cdr3_length: 15; cdr3_aa: ASSLTLGQGADYEQY
v_call: TRBV9; j_call: TRBJ1-3; cdr3_length: 14; cdr3_aa: ASSVDNRGSGNTIY